This T cell receptor beta chain was sequenced in a study of identical twins. Findings and caveats of the study: Analyses of zero insertions could be partly confounded by invariant MAIT and iNKT cells. Memory repertoires showed no such pattern, whereas abundant cord blood beta clonotypes carried fewer insertions.

TCRdb recomputed calls from the 5' RACE reads with MiXCR, one row per CDR3 protein. The sample has a few hundred thousand distinct CDR3 sequences, around an eighth seen once. This clonotype was seen a handful of times. The antigen is unknown. Germline V CDR1 and CDR2: SGHDN, FVKESK. The junction had 3 bases not matched to a gene; V was cut back by 0 bases and J by 0 bases. The CDR3 has 16 amino acids. These sequences were also reported in another study, on yellow fever vaccine responses in identical twins.

The receptor's source is a woman younger than 30 in good health. The genes are TRBV14 and TRBJ2-5, with TRBD1 matching 8 bases. Sequences were obtained from CD8+ T cells sorted from blood. Here the CDR3 DNA reads TGTGCCAGCAGCCAAGAAGGACAGGGATACCAAGAGACCCAGTACTTC. This sequence encodes CASSQEGQGYQETQYF.